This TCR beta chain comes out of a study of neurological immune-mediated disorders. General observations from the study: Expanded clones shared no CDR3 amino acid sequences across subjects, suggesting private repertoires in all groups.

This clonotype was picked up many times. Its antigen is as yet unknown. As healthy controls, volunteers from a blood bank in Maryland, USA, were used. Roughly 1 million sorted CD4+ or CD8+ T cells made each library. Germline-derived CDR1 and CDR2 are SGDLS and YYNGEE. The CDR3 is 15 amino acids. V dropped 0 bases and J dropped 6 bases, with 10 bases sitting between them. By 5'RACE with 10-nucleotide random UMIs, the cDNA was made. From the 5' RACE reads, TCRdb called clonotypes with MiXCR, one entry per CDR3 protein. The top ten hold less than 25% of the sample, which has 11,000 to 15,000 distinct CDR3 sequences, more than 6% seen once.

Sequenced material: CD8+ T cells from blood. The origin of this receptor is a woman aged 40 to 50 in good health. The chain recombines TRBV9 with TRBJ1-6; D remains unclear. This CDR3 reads CASSVEAGLNSPLHF. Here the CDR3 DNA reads TGTGCCAGCAGCGTAGAGGCAGGACTTAATTCACCCCTCCACTTT.